The clone carrying this T cell receptor beta chain occurred once. Germline lookup yields CDR1 LNHDA and CDR2 SQIVND (reference sequence). The V segment lost 11 bases and the J segment 1 base; nucleotides outside the gene matches: 14. The length of the CDR3 is 17 residues. This entry is derived from a study of blood T cell repertoires in COVID-19. Study-level background: Material from acute and convalescent COVID-19 was sourced from the United States, Italy and Spain. Nucleic acid was either cDNA or gDNA, and it came from T cells, B-cell-depleted T cells, or PBMCs.

Original methodology: Estimation of nucleated cell counts was performed using reference gene primer amplification. The table came from immunoSEQ multiplex PCR; TCRdb's copy has only in-frame clones and leaves some out. The DNA gave D and trimming, while V, J and clone size come from that table. Of about 120,000 clones in the sample, around 88% are singletons; the top ten hold 0.88%. The receptor was isolated from a woman aged 50 to 60 with active or convalescent COVID-19. The sequenced material came from peripheral blood. V usage is TRBV19 and J usage is TRBJ2-6, with 7 bases identical to TRBD1. The DNA for the CDR3 is TGTGCCGCCGACTCCGGCCTCAGGGGGTCTGGGGCCAACGTCCTGACTTTC. This sequence encodes CAADSGLRGSGANVLTF. Full variable domain (rest looked up from reference TRBV19 and TRBJ2-6): DGGITQSPKYLFRKEGQNVTLSCEQNLNHDAMYWYRQDPGQGLRLIYYSQIVNDFQKGDIAEGYSVSREKKESFPLTVTSAQKNPTAFYLCAADSGLRGSGANVLTFGAGSRLTVL.